This T cell receptor (beta chain) was sequenced during a study of shared clonotypes between healthy human individuals. On the study more broadly: CD4 naive and memory got three plates each, CD8 naive two, CD8 memory one.

Germline values: CDR1 SGHRS, CDR2 YFSETQ. V was clipped by 2 bases and J by 2 bases, with 14 bases between them. The CDR3 is 15 residues long. The authors split each subset's genomic DNA evenly across several immunoSEQ plates. It was 150 to 200 ng DNA, 31,000 or so T cell genomes, that sorted-subset replicate PCRs used. Produced via immunoSEQ multiplex PCR; TCRdb's table is partial and in-frame only. The sample shows 330,000 or so clones, about 74% of them seen only once. Naive CD45RA+ and memory CD45RA-negative subsets were split from CD4+ cells. Source material: memory CD4+ T cells sorted from blood. Subset defined: CD45RA-negative fraction. The chain employs TRBV5-1 and TRBJ2-7, with D possibly being TRBD1 (6 bases). This clonotype originated in a man between 25 and 39 years old in good health. CDR3 in amino acids: CASSLGTSLTYEQYF. DNA of the CDR3: TGCGCCAGCAGCTTAGGGACAAGCCTAACCTACGAGCAGTACTTC.